Ten or more counts support the clone carrying this T cell receptor beta chain. Antigen: not known. TCRdb re-analysed the 5' RACE reads in MiXCR, keeping a single row per CDR3 protein. The table records about 58,000 distinct CDR3 sequences, roughly 3.5% of them present only once. The sample belongs to a study of neurological immune-mediated disorders. Regarding the study as a whole: Phylogenetic analysis grouped 18 of 34 multiple sclerosis patients' repertoires together, suggesting a possible repertoire signature. There were no CDR3 amino acid sequences shared by expanded clones across subjects, a result suggesting private repertoires in all groups. There was no clinical or MRI feature that was associated with the multiple sclerosis repertoire cluster.

With V trimmed by 9 bases and J by 5 bases, 18 bases remained unmatched. This CDR3 spans 17 amino acids. Sequencing used PBMCs. V and J are TRBV12-3 or TRBV12-4 and TRBJ1-4; 7 bases line up with TRBD1. The sequence was obtained from a woman aged 55 to 70 with multiple sclerosis. The CDR3 is CARHRDSIPGENEKLFF. In DNA form, the CDR3 reads TGTGCCAGACACCGGGACAGCATCCCTGGGGAGAATGAAAAACTGTTTTTT.